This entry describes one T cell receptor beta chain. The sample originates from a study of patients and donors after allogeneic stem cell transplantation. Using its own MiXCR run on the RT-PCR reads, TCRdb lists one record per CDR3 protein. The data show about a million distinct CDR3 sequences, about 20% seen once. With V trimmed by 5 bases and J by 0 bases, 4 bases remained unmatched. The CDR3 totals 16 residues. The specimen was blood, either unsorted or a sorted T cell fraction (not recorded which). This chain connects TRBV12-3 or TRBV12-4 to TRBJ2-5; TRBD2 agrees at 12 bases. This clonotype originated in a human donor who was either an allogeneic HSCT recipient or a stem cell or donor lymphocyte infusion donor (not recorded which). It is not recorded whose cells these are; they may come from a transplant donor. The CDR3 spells CASSQTSGRYQETQYF. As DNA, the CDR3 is TGTGCCAGCAGTCAAACTAGCGGGAGGTACCAAGAGACCCAGTACTTC.